This T cell receptor (beta chain) was identified during a study of blood T cells in healthy people across ages. Notes on the study in general: Diversity estimated from one million T cells was considered an underestimate. Leaving the PBMCs unsorted stopped any conclusive comparison of naive versus antigen-experienced cells.

In this sample, this clonotype turned up many times. The antigen is unknown. The CDR3 runs 13 residues. J gave up 3 bases and V 2 bases, and 2 bases lay outside the gene matches. Germline lookup yields CDR1 SGDLS and CDR2 YYNGEE. A sample-barcoded 5' primer and a J-beta primer mix were used in a second PCR of roughly 7 to 11 cycles. A template-switch adaptor that had 12 random nucleotides put a tag on each cDNA molecule. TCRdb re-called the 5' RACE reads with MiXCR, one entry per CDR3 protein. The profile covers hundreds of thousands of distinct CDR3 sequences, with roughly 30% appearing a single time and over 15% taken by the ten largest.

The genes are TRBV9 and TRBJ2-7; 7 nucleotides agree with TRBD1. The source material was blood. The TCR comes from a woman over 75 in good health. The CDR3: CASSVGDSYEQYF. The DNA of the CDR3 is TGTGCCAGCAGCGTGGGGGACAGCTACGAGCAGTACTTC.